A single T cell receptor (beta chain) is shown here with its context. TCRdb's table, derived via immunoSEQ multiplex PCR, lists solely in-frame clones and lacks some. Among approximately 2.4 million clones listed, about 94% were seen once. This record belongs to a study of shared clonotypes between healthy human individuals. The TCR was taken from a man younger than 35 in good health. Material for sequencing was naive CD4+ T cells sorted from blood. The subset is: CD45RA+ positively selected.

The CDR3 DNA sequence: TGTGCCAGCAGCAGGGAATGGGCCGGGGAGCTGTTTTTT. This gives the protein CASSREWAGELFF. This chain uses TRBV11-2 with TRBJ2-2; D not certain. V lost 5 bases to trimming and J lost 6 bases, with 10 bases between them. Germline V gene sequence: CDR1 SGHAT, CDR2 FQNNGV. The CDR3 totals 13 residues.